These 31 T cell receptor beta chains came from one sample sequenced in a study of metastatic and nonmetastatic thyroid tumors. TCRdb re-called the PCR reads through MiXCR. The profile covers approximately 25,000 clones, with roughly 13% appearing a single time and over 11% taken by the ten largest. Until they underwent thyroid surgery, no patient had received any treatment. The sample comprised blood. These receptors originate from a female donor with papillary thyroid cancer or a benign thyroid nodule (not recorded which). Some clones in this sample may be carry-over from other donors' samples.

This clone has ten or more counts. The V and J genes are TRBV28 and TRBJ2-3, with 11 bases matching TRBD2. The V segment lost 3 bases and the J segment 12 bases; nucleotides outside the gene matches: 5. CDR1 and CDR2 from the germline V gene are MDHEN and SYDVKM. CDR3 length: 13 amino acids. CDR3 loop: CASSFQLAGGQYF. CDR3 in DNA: TGTGCCAGCAGTTTCCAGCTAGCGGGAGGCCAGTATTTT.

The chain recombines TRBV4-3 with TRBJ2-7, with D perhaps TRBD2 (6 bases). The CDR3 totals 13 residues. The germline gives CDR1 LGHNA, CDR2 YSLEER. The V and J ends lost 3 bases and 7 bases respectively, with 13 bases between them. The CDR3 nucleotides read TGCGCCAGCAGCCAGTCCGGGAGCCGAGAGCAGTACTTC. Translation gives CASSQSGSREQYF.

J is TRBJ2-5 and V is TRBV5-4; perhaps TRBD2 as D (5 bases). Trimming stripped 3 bases from V and 5 bases from J, with 14 bases between. The CDR3 extends over 14 amino acids. CDR1 is SGHNT and CDR2 is YYREEE in the germline V gene (reference sequence). In DNA, the CDR3 is TGTGCCAGCAGCTATACGGGAAGTAGGGAGACCCAGTACTTC. This translates into CASSYTGSRETQYF.

This clone was observed many times. V gene TRBV6-1 combines with J gene TRBJ2-7; TRBD1 matches 8 bases. CDR1 is MNHNS, CDR2 SASEGT, per germline. V shed 3 bases and J 1 base; nucleotides not matched to a gene: 5. The CDR3 sequence is 15 residues long. CDR3 in DNA: TGTGCCAGCAGTGATTCCAGGGGGCGTTCCTACGAGCAGTACTTC. It is translated as CASSDSRGRSYEQYF.

This clone was observed at least ten times. The rearrangement links TRBV20-1 to TRBJ2-7, with D uncertain. Trimming shortened V by 6 bases and J by 5 bases, and 14 bases separated the two germline ends. In germline, CDR1 is DFQATT, CDR2 SNEGSKA (reference sequence). This CDR3 is 12 amino acids long. The CDR3 loop is CSASLLSNEQYF. CDR3 nucleotide sequence: TGCAGTGCGTCTCTTTTAAGCAACGAGCAGTACTTC.

Details on this clone: The junction departs from germline at one end; a sequencing error may be responsible. This chain connects TRBV12-3 or TRBV12-4 to TRBJ2-7; TRBD2 might be the D (5 bases). This CDR3 contains 10 residues. The CDR3: CASSLAEEIF. CDR3 coding DNA: TGTGCCAGCAGTTTGGCGGAGGAAATATTC.

By share, this clone counts as medium-sized. V usage is TRBV3-1 and J usage is TRBJ2-7; 12 nucleotides line up with TRBD2. Germline CDR1 and CDR2: LGHDT and YNNKEL (reference sequence). J gave up 3 bases and V 4 bases, and 10 bases lay outside the gene matches. This CDR3 has 17 amino acids. CDR3 sequence reads: CASSPRLAGVGRYEQYF. Here the CDR3 DNA reads TGTGCCAGCAGCCCAAGACTAGCGGGAGTTGGACGCTACGAGCAGTACTTC.

This clone was counted at least ten times. The V call is TRBV29-1, the J call TRBJ2-1; D is unclear. The V end lost 3 bases, the J end lost 5 bases, and 5 bases lay between the germline ends. CDR3 length: 11 amino acids. Germline CDR1 SQVTM, CDR2 ANQGSEA. CDR3 residues: CSVDKDNEQFF. In DNA form, the CDR3 reads TGCAGCGTTGATAAGGACAATGAGCAGTTCTTC.

This clone has at least ten counts. The V and J genes are TRBV19 and TRBJ1-5; perhaps TRBD1 as D (5 bases). The ends were cut back, 1 base at V and 2 bases at J, with 12 bases in the middle. Germline-derived CDR1 and CDR2 are LNHDA and SQIVND (reference sequence). The CDR3 loop spans 16 amino acids. The CDR3 sequence is CASSIGGFGRNQPQHF. The CDR3 DNA sequence: TGTGCCAGTAGTATAGGGGGCTTTGGGCGCAATCAGCCCCAGCATTTT.

The chain employs TRBV6-1 and TRBJ2-2, with D tentatively TRBD2 (6 bases). The CDR3 extends over 14 amino acids. Germline loops: CDR1 MNHNS, CDR2 SASEGT. The V and J ends lost 5 bases and 4 bases respectively, with 11 bases between them. The CDR3 sequence: CASSSGGTTGELFF. The CDR3, as DNA: TGTGCCAGCAGTTCTGGGGGGACCACCGGGGAGCTGTTTTTT.

The table lists this clone with many counts. The CDR3 loop is CASSLSGEQFF. Here the CDR3 DNA reads TGTGCCAGCAGTCTATCGGGTGAGCAGTTCTTC. The chain couples TRBV28 to TRBJ2-1; the D is unclear. The CDR3 loop spans 11 amino acids. The germline CDR1 and CDR2 sequences are MDHEN and SYDVKM. V shed 5 bases and J shed 9 bases, with 8 bases lying between them. The entire variable domain, with the rest obtained from reference TRBV28 and TRBJ2-1, is as follows: DVKVTQSSRYLVKRTGEKVFLECVQDMDHENMFWYRQDPGLGLRLIYFSYDVKMKEKGDIPEGYSVSREKKERFSLILESASTNQTSMYLCASSLSGEQFFGPGTRLTVL.

V gene TRBV7-2 combines with J gene TRBJ1-1, with D perhaps TRBD1 (5 bases). The CDR3 runs 14 residues. Trimming stripped 1 base from V and 8 bases from J, with 14 bases between. Germline CDR1 SGHTA, CDR2 FQGNSA. CDR3 protein: CASSLELAWTEAFF. In DNA, the CDR3 is TGTGCCAGCAGCTTAGAGCTTGCCTGGACAGAAGCTTTCTTT.

This clone showed up many times. The rearrangement uses TRBV7-8 and TRBJ1-4; no clear D. Germline V CDR1 and CDR2: SGHVS, FQNEAQ. V lost 5 bases, J lost 4 bases, and 11 bases lay in between. The CDR3 has 14 residues. The CDR3 DNA sequence: TGTGCCAGCAGCCTCAAGCATATTAATGAAAAACTGTTTTTT. Protein sequence: CASSLKHINEKLFF. Combining the CDR3 with reference TRBV7-8 and TRBJ1-4 gives the whole variable domain GAGVSQSPRYKVAKRGQDVALRCDPISGHVSLFWYQQALGQGPEFLTYFQNEAQLDKSGLPSDRFFAERPEGSVSTLKIQRTQQEDSAVYLCASSLKHINEKLFFGSGTQLSVL.

The V and J genes are TRBV30 and TRBJ1-5; D ambiguous. CDR3 length equals 14 residues. Germline V gene data show CDR1 as GTSNPN and CDR2 as SVGIG (reference sequence). The germline V and J ends were trimmed by 1 base and 4 bases, with 11 bases remaining between them. DNA for the CDR3: TGTGCCTGGAGTGCCCTCTCGAGTAATCAGCCCCAGCATTTT. Residues: CAWSALSSNQPQHF.

This clone has at least ten counts. V gene TRBV7-9 combines with J gene TRBJ2-3; D not resolved. Germline V gene lookup returns CDR1 SEHNR and CDR2 FQNEAQ (reference sequence). The length of the CDR3 is 12 residues. The V end lost 1 base, the J end lost 3 bases, and 2 bases lay between the germline ends. The DNA for the CDR3 is TGTGCCAGCAGCTTAGGTACAGATACGCAGTATTTT. This translates into CASSLGTDTQYF.

This clone was recorded at least ten times. The chain carries TRBV20-1 and TRBJ2-1; D call uncertain. This CDR3 region has 13 residues. The V end lost 6 bases, the J end lost 5 bases, and 14 bases lay between the germline ends. Germline CDR1 DFQATT, CDR2 SNEGSKA (reference sequence). CDR3 bases: TGCAGTGCCACCGGGCCCCGCCACAATGAGCAGTTCTTC. Translated, it gives CSATGPRHNEQFF.

This clone counts as medium-sized. The rearrangement uses TRBV27 and TRBJ2-7, with 7 bases lining up with TRBD2. CDR3 length: 15 residues. The V gene end was trimmed by 5 bases and the J gene end by 4 bases; junction bases not matched to a gene: 11. In germline, CDR1 is MNHEY, CDR2 SMNVEV (reference sequence). CDR3: CASSVAGWEGYEQYF. CDR3 nucleotides: TGTGCCAGCAGTGTAGCGGGTTGGGAGGGGTACGAGCAGTACTTC.

The table lists this clone with many counts. This chain links TRBV11-1 with TRBJ1-1; no clear D. The length of the CDR3 is 16 residues. The germline gives CDR1 SGHAT, CDR2 FQDESV (reference sequence). The V gene lost 0 bases and the J gene lost 1 base, with 12 bases spanning the gap. In nucleotides, the CDR3 is TGTGCCAGCAGCTTAGCGTTGGCCGGTACGAACACTGAAGCTTTCTTT. It yields the protein CASSLALAGTNTEAFF.

This clone was recorded at least ten times. V is TRBV7-3 and J is TRBJ2-7, with 9 bases identical to TRBD2. Germline CDR1 reads SGHTA; CDR2 reads FQGTGA. CDR3 size: 15 residues. V lost 2 bases, J lost 2 bases, and 4 bases stayed unmatched. The CDR3 nucleotides are TGTGCCAGCAGCTTAGCTAGCGGGAAGGCCTACGAGCAGTACTTC. This translates into CASSLASGKAYEQYF.

This clone was recorded many times. The rearrangement joins TRBV5-5 to TRBJ1-1; D gene ambiguous. Looked up from germline, CDR1 is SGHKS and CDR2 is YYEKEE (reference sequence). This CDR3 region has 12 residues. Trimming stripped 6 bases from V and 1 base from J, with 7 bases between. The CDR3 bases are TGTGCCAGCAACTACAAGAACACTGAAGCTTTCTTT. This encodes CASNYKNTEAFF.

This clone has ten or more counts. The V call is TRBV11-2, the J call TRBJ2-5, with D perhaps TRBD2 (6 bases). CDR1 and CDR2 from the germline V gene are SGHAT and FQNNGV. The CDR3 spans 13 residues. The germline V and J ends were trimmed by 6 bases and 5 bases, with 13 bases remaining between them. Written as DNA, the CDR3 is TGTGCCAGCAGTCGGGGACTTCAGGAGACCCAGTACTTC. This sequence encodes CASSRGLQETQYF.

This clone has more than one count but fewer than ten. The CDR3 sequence: CASRGQGNTEAFF. The CDR3 DNA sequence: TGTGCCAGCAGAGGACAGGGGAACACTGAAGCTTTCTTT. J is TRBJ1-1 and V is TRBV2, with 8 positions matching TRBD1. V was pared by 6 bases and J by 1 base, with 1 base of the junction left unmatched. The CDR3 is 13 residues long. Germline V lookup: CDR1 SNHLY, CDR2 FYNNEI.

This clone is deemed medium-sized (0.01 to 0.1%). CDR3 amino acids: CAWVDLGGSTEAFF. CDR3 DNA: TGTGCCTGGGTAGACTTAGGGGGTAGCACTGAAGCTTTCTTT. V and J are TRBV30 and TRBJ1-1; D might be TRBD1 (6 bases). The CDR3 covers 14 residues. V lost 5 bases and J 4 bases, leaving 17 bases between the germline ends. The germline V gene encodes CDR1 GTSNPN and CDR2 SVGIG (reference sequence).

At least ten counts were recorded for this clone. This rearrangement joins TRBV7-8 to TRBJ2-7; D is unclear. The CDR3 contains 13 residues. Trimming took off 1 base at V and 2 bases at J, with 6 bases between the two ends. Germline-derived CDR1 and CDR2 are SGHVS and FQNEAQ. CDR3 protein: CASSLETTYEQYF. CDR3 DNA: TGTGCCAGCAGCTTAGAAACCACCTACGAGCAGTACTTC.

The sample holds many counts of this clone. V usage is TRBV10-3 and J usage is TRBJ1-1, with D possibly matching TRBD1 (6 bases). CDR3 length equals 15 residues. V lost 0 bases, J lost 4 bases, and 12 bases lay in between. The germline gives CDR1 ENHRY, CDR2 SYGVKD. CDR3 sequence reads: CAISESRGPGTEAFF. CDR3 sequence (DNA): TGTGCCATCAGTGAGTCACGGGGGCCGGGCACTGAAGCTTTCTTT.

This sequence joins TRBV11-2 and TRBJ2-1, with 7 bases aligning to TRBD1. V shed 4 bases and J 2 bases; nucleotides not matched to a gene: 8. Germline V gene sequence: CDR1 SGHAT, CDR2 FQNNGV. CDR3 length equals 16 residues. The CDR3 DNA is TGTGCCAGCAGCTCATCAGGGGGATTCGCCTACAATGAGCAGTTCTTC. Residues: CASSSSGGFAYNEQFF.

This clone was recorded many times. The genes are TRBV19 and TRBJ2-2; a weak D match, TRBD1 (6 bases). The ends were cut back, 9 bases at V and 1 base at J, with 12 bases in the middle. Germline-derived CDR1 and CDR2 are LNHDA and SQIVND (reference sequence). This CDR3 has 14 amino acids. The CDR3: CASQGTQNTGELFF. CDR3 nucleotide sequence: TGTGCCAGCCAGGGGACCCAGAACACCGGGGAGCTGTTTTTT.

By frequency in the sample, this clone is medium-sized. The rearrangement joins TRBV3-1 to TRBJ2-7; possible D gene TRBD1, 6 bases. V dropped 4 bases and J dropped 6 bases, with 10 bases sitting between them. Germline CDR1 and CDR2: LGHDT and YNNKEL (reference sequence). The CDR3 extends over 12 amino acids. The CDR3 DNA sequence: TGTGCCAGCAGCCGTGGACAGCTCGAGCAGTACTTC. Translated, it gives CASSRGQLEQYF.

This clone has ten or more counts. The V and J genes are TRBV2 and TRBJ2-5; 8 nucleotides match TRBD2. Germline CDR1 SNHLY, CDR2 FYNNEI. V lost 1 base to trimming and J lost 5 bases; unmatched junction nucleotides: 9. The CDR3 contains 16 residues. The CDR3 region has the DNA TGTGCCAGCAGTGAAGTAACAGGGAGCGGGAGTGAGACCCAGTACTTC. It encodes CASSEVTGSGSETQYF. The complete variable domain, with remaining parts taken from reference TRBV2 and TRBJ2-5, reads EPEVTQTPSHQVTQMGQEVILRCVPISNHLYFYWYRQILGQKVEFLVSFYNNEISEKSEIFDDQFSVERPDGSNFTLKIRSTKLEDSAMYFCASSEVTGSGSETQYFGPGTRLLVL.

This clone was recorded a few times. The genes are TRBV27 and TRBJ2-7; weak D call: TRBD2 (5 bases). V was pared by 6 bases and J by 3 bases, with 15 bases between. In germline, CDR1 is MNHEY, CDR2 SMNVEV (reference sequence). CDR3 length: 14 amino acids. CDR3 sequence (DNA): TGTGCCAGCAGGTCCCTCGACGGGGTCTACGAGCAGTACTTC. Its protein is CASRSLDGVYEQYF.

This clone was observed at least ten times. The chain is built from TRBV7-3 and TRBJ2-1, with D possibly being TRBD1 (7 bases). The germline V gene encodes CDR1 SGHTA and CDR2 FQGTGA. The CDR3 is made up of 14 amino acids. V was pared by 5 bases and J by 0 bases, with 8 bases between. The CDR3 sequence: CASSQGGSYNEQFF. CDR3 DNA sequence: TGTGCCAGCAGCCAGGGGGGCTCCTACAATGAGCAGTTCTTC.